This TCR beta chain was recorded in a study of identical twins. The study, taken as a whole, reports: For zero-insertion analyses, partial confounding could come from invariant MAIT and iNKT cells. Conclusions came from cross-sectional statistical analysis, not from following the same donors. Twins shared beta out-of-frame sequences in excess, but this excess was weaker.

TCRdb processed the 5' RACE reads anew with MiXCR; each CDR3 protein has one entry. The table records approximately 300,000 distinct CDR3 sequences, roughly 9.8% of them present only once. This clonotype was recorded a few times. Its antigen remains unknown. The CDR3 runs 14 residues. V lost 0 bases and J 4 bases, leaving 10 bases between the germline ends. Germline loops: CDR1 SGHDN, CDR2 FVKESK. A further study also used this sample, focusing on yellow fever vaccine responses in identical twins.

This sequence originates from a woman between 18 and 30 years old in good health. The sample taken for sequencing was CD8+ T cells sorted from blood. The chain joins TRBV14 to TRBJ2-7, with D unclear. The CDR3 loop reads CASSQESGVYEQYF. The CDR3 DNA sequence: TGTGCCAGCAGCCAAGAGAGTGGGGTTTACGAGCAGTACTTC.